A selection of T cell receptor beta chains follows, all from one sample in a study of long-term antiretroviral therapy in people with HIV. Assay: immunoSEQ multiplex PCR; the TCRdb copy retains only in-frame clones and omits some. The table records 10,000 to 14,000 clones, 80% to 90% of them present only once. The material was unsorted PBMCs, obtained 0.2 years before starting antiretroviral therapy. The receptors here all came from a woman aged 40-49 years with HIV. Each CDR3 is given with its conserved first and last residue. D genes are given only for firm matches. Expanded clones are given a class, and other clones once, few, many or no size at all.

DNA | CDR3 | size | J | D | V
TGTGCCAGTAGTATTGGAGGGCCCTATGGCTACACCTTC | CASSIGGPYGYTF | - | TRBJ1-2 | - | TRBV19
TGTGCCAGCAGCTTCTCTCTACAGGGGGGCGAGCAGTACTTC | CASSFSLQGGEQYF | - | TRBJ2-7 | TRBD1 | TRBV7-2
TGCGCCAGCAGCTTGGCCCCTAGCGGGGCATCCTACGAGCAGTACTTC | CASSLAPSGASYEQYF | - | TRBJ2-7 | TRBD2 | TRBV5-1
TGTGCCAGTAGTGCGGCAGAGGCTAATGAAAAACTGTTTTTT | CASSAAEANEKLFF | - | TRBJ1-4 | - | TRBV19
TGTGCCAGCAGCCCGGATCTAGGAAACACCATATATTTT | CASSPDLGNTIYF | - | TRBJ1-3 | - | TRBV7-2
TGTGCCTGGGGCCGCCGGGAGCAGTACTTC | CAWGRREQYF | - | TRBJ2-7 | - | TRBV30
TGTGCCAGCAGCCCAACCGACGGCCTGAGGGGAAACACCATATATTTT | CASSPTDGLRGNTIYF | - | TRBJ1-3 | - | TRBV14
TGTGCCAGCAGCTCTCGGCCCGGGGAAAAACTGTTTTTT | CASSSRPGEKLFF | - | TRBJ1-4 | - | TRBV7-8
TGTGCCAGCGTGGGGACGGAGAGCAATCAGCCCCAGCATTTT | CASVGTESNQPQHF | - | TRBJ1-5 | - | TRBV2
TGTGCCAGCAGCCCCCATTCGGCCCCAGAGGTTTTT | CASSPHSAPEVF | large | TRBJ1-4 | - | TRBV6-6
TGCGCCAGCAGCCAAGATCTCGGCAACGAGCAGTACTTC | CASSQDLGNEQYF | medium-sized | TRBJ2-7 | - | TRBV4-1